This T cell receptor beta chain stems from a study of identical twins. Notes on the study in general: Compared with models, monozygotic twins showed more out-of-frame TCR alpha sharing. Researchers caution that invariant MAIT and iNKT cells could partly confound zero-insertion analyses.

Per the germline V gene, CDR1 is MGHRA and CDR2 is YSYEKL. The trim removed 3 bases at V and 6 bases at J, leaving 10 bases unmatched. The CDR3 is 17 residues long. MiXCR, run by TCRdb on the 5' RACE reads, gives a single entry per CDR3 protein. This sample has around 95,000 distinct CDR3 sequences, with just under 6% found just once. The table lists this clonotype with a few counts. Antigen specificity is unknown. V gene TRBV4-1 combines with J gene TRBJ2-3; 12 bases map to TRBD2. Sequences were obtained from memory T cells sorted from blood. The source is a woman aged 45-65 years in good health. CDR3 in amino acids: CASSHASGRAIRDTQYF. As DNA, the CDR3 is TGCGCCAGCAGCCACGCTAGCGGGAGGGCCATCCGTGATACGCAGTATTTT.